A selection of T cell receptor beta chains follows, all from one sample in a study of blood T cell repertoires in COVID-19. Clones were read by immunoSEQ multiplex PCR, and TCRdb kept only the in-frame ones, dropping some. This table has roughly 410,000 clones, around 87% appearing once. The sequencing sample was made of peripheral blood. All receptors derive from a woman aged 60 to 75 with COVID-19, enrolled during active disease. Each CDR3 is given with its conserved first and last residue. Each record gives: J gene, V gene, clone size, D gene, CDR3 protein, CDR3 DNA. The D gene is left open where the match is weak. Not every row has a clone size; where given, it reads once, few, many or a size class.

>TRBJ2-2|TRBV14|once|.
CASSQTEGLLANTGELFF
TGTGCCAGCAGCCAAACCGAGGGACTCCTCGCGAACACCGGGGAGCTGTTTTTT
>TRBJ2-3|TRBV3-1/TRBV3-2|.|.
CASSPIGGGSTDTQYF
TGTGCCAGCAGCCCCATAGGGGGGGGAAGCACAGATACGCAGTATTTT
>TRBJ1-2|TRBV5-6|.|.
CASSLGLLFGNNYGYTF
TGTGCCAGCAGCTTGGGCCTCCTCTTCGGTAACAACTATGGCTACACCTTC
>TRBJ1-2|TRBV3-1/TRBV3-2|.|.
CASSHPTGTKRSYTF
TGTGCCAGCAGCCACCCCACAGGGACGAAGAGAAGCTACACCTTC
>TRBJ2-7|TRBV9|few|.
CASSGGVTAYEQYF
TGTGCCAGCAGCGGTGGCGTAACAGCCTACGAGCAGTACTTC
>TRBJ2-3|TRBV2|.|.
CASSDPRGDTQYF
TGTGCCAGCAGTGACCCACGGGGAGATACGCAGTATTTT
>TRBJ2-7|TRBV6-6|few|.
CAIADSAYEQYF
TGTGCCATCGCTGACAGCGCCTACGAGCAGTACTTC
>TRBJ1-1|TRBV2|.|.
CASRREGRGRTEAFF
TGTGCCAGCAGGCGGGAGGGCAGGGGAAGGACTGAAGCTTTCTTT
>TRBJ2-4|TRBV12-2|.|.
CASRLSTPAANIQYF
TGTGCAAGTCGCTTATCTACCCCGGCGGCAAACATTCAGTACTTC
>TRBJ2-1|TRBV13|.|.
CASSRGGGLDNEQFF
TGTGCCAGCAGCCGAGGGGGGGGCCTCGACAATGAGCAGTTCTTC
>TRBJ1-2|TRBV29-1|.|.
CSVAVNYGYTF
TGCAGCGTTGCGGTAAACTATGGCTACACCTTC
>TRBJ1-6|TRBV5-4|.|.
CASSSGNFHSPLHF
TGTGCCAGCAGCTCCGGTAACTTTCATTCACCCCTCCACTTT
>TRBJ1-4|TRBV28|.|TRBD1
CASSSPRDSVRENEKLFF
TGTGCCAGCAGTTCACCCCGGGACAGCGTAAGGGAGAATGAAAAACTGTTTTTT
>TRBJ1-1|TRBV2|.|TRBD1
CATLRGQGNTEAFF
TGTGCCACTCTAAGGGGACAGGGAAACACTGAAGCTTTCTTT
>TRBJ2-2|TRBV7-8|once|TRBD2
CASSSGLAGAVGELFF
TGTGCCAGCAGCTCAGGACTAGCGGGGGCGGTCGGGGAGCTGTTTTTT
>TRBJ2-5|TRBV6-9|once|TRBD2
CASSYPRLAGVQETQYF
TGTGCCAGCAGTTATCCCCGACTAGCGGGGGTACAAGAGACCCAGTACTTC
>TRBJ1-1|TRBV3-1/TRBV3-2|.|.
CASSQYYGHLNTEAFF
TGTGCCAGCAGCCAATACTATGGACACTTGAACACTGAAGCTTTCTTT
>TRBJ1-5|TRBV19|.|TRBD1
CASKQGAILNQPQHF
TGTGCCAGCAAACAGGGGGCCATCCTTAATCAGCCCCAGCATTTT
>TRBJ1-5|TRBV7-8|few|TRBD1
CASRNTGDSNQPQHF
TGTGCCAGCCGCAACACAGGGGACAGCAATCAGCCCCAGCATTTT
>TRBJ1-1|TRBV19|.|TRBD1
CASSIIGGTGSTEAFF
TGTGCCAGTAGTATAATCGGGGGGACAGGGAGTACTGAAGCTTTCTTT
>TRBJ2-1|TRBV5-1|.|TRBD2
CASSILSGGAGNEQFF
TGCGCCAGCAGCATCCTTAGCGGGGGGGCTGGCAATGAGCAGTTCTTC
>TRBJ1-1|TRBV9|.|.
CASSVEGGSLLNTEAFF
TGTGCCAGCAGCGTAGAAGGCGGATCCCTATTGAACACTGAAGCTTTCTTT
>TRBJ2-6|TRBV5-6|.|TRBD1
CASRTQGRGANVLTF
TGTGCCAGCAGGACACAGGGGCGAGGGGCCAACGTCCTGACTTTC
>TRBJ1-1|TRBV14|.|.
CASSHQATRYTEAFF
TGTGCCAGCAGCCACCAAGCCACCCGGTACACTGAAGCTTTCTTT
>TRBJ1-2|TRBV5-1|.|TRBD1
CASSLVPGTGVLGYTF
TGCGCCAGCAGCTTGGTCCCCGGGACAGGGGTTCTTGGCTACACCTTC
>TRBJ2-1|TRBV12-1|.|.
CASRYPGTSGSSYNEQFF
TGTGCCAGCAGATATCCTGGGACTAGCGGGTCCTCCTACAATGAGCAGTTCTTC
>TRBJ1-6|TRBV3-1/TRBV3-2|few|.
CASSQNSLGSPLHF
TGTGCCAGCAGCCAAAATAGTCTCGGTTCACCCCTCCACTTT
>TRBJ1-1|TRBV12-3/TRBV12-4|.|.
CATLVRMNTEAFF
TGTGCCACCCTAGTCCGGATGAACACTGAAGCTTTCTTT
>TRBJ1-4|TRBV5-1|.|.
CASSVTGATNEKLFF
TGCGCCAGCAGCGTGACAGGTGCAACTAATGAAAAACTGTTTTTT
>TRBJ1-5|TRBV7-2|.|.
CASSLGDSHNQPQHF
TGTGCCAGCAGCTTAGGAGACAGCCACAATCAGCCCCAGCATTTT
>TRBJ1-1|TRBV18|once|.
CASSLGGPEAFF
TGTGCCAGCTCCCTGGGAGGGCCTGAAGCTTTCTTT
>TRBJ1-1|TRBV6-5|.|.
CASRWTVNTEAFF
TGTGCCAGCAGGTGGACAGTGAACACTGAAGCTTTCTTT